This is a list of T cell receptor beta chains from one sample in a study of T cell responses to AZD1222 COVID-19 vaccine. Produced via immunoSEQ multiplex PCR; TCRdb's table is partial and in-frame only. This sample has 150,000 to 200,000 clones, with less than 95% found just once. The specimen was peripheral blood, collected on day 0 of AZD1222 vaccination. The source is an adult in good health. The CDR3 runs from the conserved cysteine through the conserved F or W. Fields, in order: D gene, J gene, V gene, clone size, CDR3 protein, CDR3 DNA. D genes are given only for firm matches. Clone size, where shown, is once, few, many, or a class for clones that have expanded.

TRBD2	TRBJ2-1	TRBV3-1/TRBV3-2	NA	CASSQVVTSGRPSYNEQFF	TGTGCCAGCAGCCAAGTAGTAACTAGCGGGAGGCCCTCCTACAATGAGCAGTTCTTC
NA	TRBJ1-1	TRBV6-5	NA	CASSLIPNTEAFF	TGTGCCAGCTCTCTTATCCCTAACACTGAAGCTTTCTTT
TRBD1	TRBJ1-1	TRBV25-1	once	CASSLDRLNTEAFF	TGTGCCAGCAGCTTGGACAGGTTAAACACTGAAGCTTTCTTT
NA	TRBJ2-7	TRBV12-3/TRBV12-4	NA	CASSGLAYEQYF	TGTGCCAGCAGTGGACTGGCCTACGAGCAGTACTTC
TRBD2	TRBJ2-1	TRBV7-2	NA	CASSRASGSSYNEQFF	TGTGCCAGCAGCCGCGCTAGCGGGAGCTCCTACAATGAGCAGTTCTTC
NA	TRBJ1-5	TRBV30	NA	CAWSNGLNQPQHF	TGTGCCTGGAGCAACGGACTCAATCAGCCCCAGCATTTT
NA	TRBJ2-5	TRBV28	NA	CASRRVPGETQYF	TGTGCCAGTCGTCGGGTCCCTGGGGAGACCCAGTACTTC
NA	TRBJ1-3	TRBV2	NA	CASIPGYSGNTIYF	TGTGCCAGCATCCCGGGCTACTCTGGAAACACCATATATTTT
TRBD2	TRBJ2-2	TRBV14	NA	CASSRAIRTGGGGELFF	TGTGCCAGCAGCCGCGCCATACGCACGGGAGGAGGCGGGGAGCTGTTTTTT
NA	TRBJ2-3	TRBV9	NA	CASSVEGRGTDTQYF	TGTGCCAGCAGCGTGGAGGGGAGGGGGACAGATACGCAGTATTTT
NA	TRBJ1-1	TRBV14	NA	CASSQVPGARSAFF	TGTGCCAGCAGCCAAGTTCCAGGGGCTAGGAGCGCTTTCTTT
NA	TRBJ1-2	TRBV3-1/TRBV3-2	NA	CASSQTLGGYTF	TGTGCCAGCAGCCAAACCCTCGGAGGCTACACCTTC
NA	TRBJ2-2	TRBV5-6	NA	CASSLVLLNTGELFF	TGTGCCAGCAGCTTGGTCCTATTGAACACCGGGGAGCTGTTTTTT